This TCR beta chain was documented in a study of blood T cell repertoires in COVID-19. Study background: Collection of acute and convalescent COVID-19 samples took place in the United States, Italy and Spain. T cells, B-cell-depleted T cells, or PBMCs supplied cDNA or gDNA.

CDR3 size: 15 residues. CDR1 is SGHRS, CDR2 YFSETQ, per germline. After removal of 4 bases from V and 2 bases from J, the junction contained 5 bases not matched to a gene. In the original workflow: Estimated nucleated cell counts came from reference gene primer amplification. TCRdb's table, derived via immunoSEQ multiplex PCR, lists solely in-frame clones and lacks some. The V and J calls and clone size come from that table; D and trimming were worked out from the DNA. The data contain 120,000 to 150,000 clones, approximately 90% of them seen just once; the ten biggest clones take up approximately 3%.

The TCR originated in a woman aged 55-69 years with active COVID-19. The sample consisted of peripheral blood. The chain is built from TRBV5-1 and TRBJ2-7, with 11 bases fitting TRBD2. The CDR3 loop is CASSPGLAATYEQYF. In DNA, the CDR3 is TGCGCCAGCAGCCCGGGACTAGCGGCTACCTACGAGCAGTACTTC.